The present T cell receptor (beta chain) was sequenced within a study of cytomegalovirus exposure and HLA in healthy donors. About the study: Both the roughly 120 validation repertoires and the 550 to 750 first-cohort repertoires used the same platform, as reported by a later analysis. Points from the study as a whole: The tendency of first-cohort TCR clusters to co-occur in the 130 or so validation repertoires was identified by a subsequent analysis. Cytomegalovirus status was reportedly diagnosed by the classifier with high specificity and sensitivity. A few CMV-associated chains were confirmed in vitro to be specific for CMV antigens.

CDR3 length equals 14 residues. V lost 6 bases to trimming and J lost 3 bases, with 15 bases between them. Germline lookup yields CDR1 MNHEY and CDR2 SVGAGI. TCRdb's table, derived via immunoSEQ multiplex PCR, lists solely in-frame clones and lacks some. This table holds approximately 160,000 clones, around four fifths found once. Remarks on this clone: Its antigen is as yet unknown.

This chain links TRBV6-5 with TRBJ2-7; possibly TRBD1 for D (5 bases). Sequences were obtained from PBMCs. This sequence originates from a man in his thirties or forties in good health and CMV-seropositive. The CDR3 sequence is CASSSGLAGYEQYF. CDR3 coding DNA: TGTGCCAGCAGCTCAGGGCTTGCCGGCTACGAGCAGTACTTC.